What follows are 27 T cell receptor beta chains derived from one specimen sequenced in a study of blood T cell repertoires in COVID-19. Libraries were prepared by immunoSEQ multiplex PCR; TCRdb keeps only in-frame clonotypes and omits some of them. Of about 92,000 clones detected, 75% to 85% appear once; the ten largest clones hold approximately 10%. What was sequenced was peripheral blood. All receptors derive from a woman in her 70s with acute or convalescent COVID-19.

This clone showed up just once. This chain connects TRBV7-9 to TRBJ2-1, with 9 bases aligning to TRBD2. Germline CDR1 SEHNR, CDR2 FQNEAQ (reference sequence). Losses at the gene ends were 5 bases for V and 6 bases for J; bases not matched to a gene: 8. This CDR3 contains 15 residues. CDR3 DNA: TGTGCCAGCAGCACTATAGCGGGAGAGGCCAATGAGCAGTTCTTC. Encoded protein: CASSTIAGEANEQFF.

The rearrangement links TRBV19 to TRBJ1-1; 8 bases fit TRBD1. Unmatched junction bases numbered 7, after V lost 1 base and J lost 0 bases. The CDR3 is 17 residues long. In germline, CDR1 is LNHDA, CDR2 SQIVND (reference sequence). The CDR3 loop reads CASSIALRQGLNTEAFF. CDR3 nucleotides: TGTGCCAGTAGTATAGCTCTAAGACAGGGGTTGAACACTGAAGCTTTCTTT.

In its sample, this clone was seen a few times. The V call is TRBV7-2, the J call TRBJ2-7; TRBD1 might be the D (6 bases). Germline values: CDR1 SGHTA, CDR2 FQGNSA. This CDR3 has 14 residues. The V and J ends lost 4 bases and 1 base respectively, with 11 bases between them. The CDR3 bases are TGTGCCAGCAGCTCCGGGACATGGTCCTACGAGCAGTACTTC. Translation gives CASSSGTWSYEQYF.

As for this clone: The same CDR3 arises from other DNA sequences in this sample as well. The chain is built from TRBV12-3 or TRBV12-4 and TRBJ1-3, with unresolved D. V dropped 3 bases and J dropped 4 bases, with 4 bases sitting between them. The length of the CDR3 is 12 residues. CDR3 nucleotides: TGTGCCAGCAGTTTCGGGGGAAACACCATATATTTT. Encoded protein: CASSFGGNTIYF.

The chain uses TRBV29-1 and TRBJ1-5; a possible D gene is TRBD1 (5 bases). Trimming took off 0 bases at V and 9 bases at J, with 15 bases between the two ends. There are 14 residues in the CDR3. Germline lookup yields CDR1 SQVTM and CDR2 ANQGSEA. The CDR3 is CSVEEQGVGGPQHF. The DNA for the CDR3 is TGCAGCGTTGAAGAACAAGGGGTCGGTGGGCCCCAGCATTTT.

This clone was counted once. The germline gene is not matched at one end of the junction; a read error may be the cause. This sequence joins TRBV2 and TRBJ2-7; the D gene is possibly TRBD1 (6 bases). From germline, CDR1 is SNHLY and CDR2 FYNNEI. The CDR3 has 11 amino acids. CDR3 protein: CASRHPGHQCF. The DNA for the CDR3 is TGTGCCAGCAGACACCCGGGACACCAGTGCTTC.

This clone came up a few times. The rearrangement uses TRBV4-3 and TRBJ2-7; 10 bases fit TRBD2. CDR3 length: 15 amino acids. Germline lookup yields CDR1 LGHNA and CDR2 YSLEER. The V segment lost 1 base and the J segment 2 bases; nucleotides outside the gene matches: 2. The chain's CDR3 is CASSQASGGTYEQYF. The CDR3 DNA is TGCGCCAGCAGCCAAGCTAGCGGGGGAACCTACGAGCAGTACTTC.

The J gene is TRBJ2-1, the V gene TRBV7-3; 10 bases are a match to TRBD2. The V gene end was trimmed by 4 bases and the J gene end by 7 bases; junction bases not matched to a gene: 7. This CDR3 contains 15 residues. Looked up from germline, CDR1 is SGHTA and CDR2 is FQGTGA. CDR3: CASSSAGGPLNEQFF. CDR3 nucleotides: TGTGCCAGCAGCTCAGCGGGAGGGCCATTGAATGAGCAGTTCTTC.

This clone has a handful of counts. The V call is TRBV6-2 or TRBV6-3, the J call TRBJ2-5; D might be TRBD1 (7 bases). CDR1 is MNHEY, CDR2 SVGEGT, per germline. V was pared by 6 bases and J by 5 bases, with 25 bases between. The CDR3 is 17 amino acids. DNA for the CDR3: TGTGCCAGCAGCCCTTCACAGGGGTTGCGGGGTAGCGAGACCCAGTACTTC. This codes for CASSPSQGLRGSETQYF.

V usage is TRBV28 and J usage is TRBJ2-7; D remains unclear. Between the trimmed V and J ends, which lost 3 bases and 2 bases, there was a span of 8 bases. CDR1 is MDHEN and CDR2 is SYDVKM in the germline V gene. This CDR3 has 13 residues. The CDR3 DNA follows: TGTGCCAGCAGTTTTGGCCAGACCTACGAGCAGTACTTC. Its translation: CASSFGQTYEQYF.

The J gene is TRBJ2-4, the V gene TRBV28; tentatively, D is TRBD1 (5 bases). The CDR3 is 13 residues long. Germline V CDR1 and CDR2: MDHEN, SYDVKM. Trimming left V 10 bases short and J 1 base short, with 11 bases between. CDR3 protein: CATSGSAKNIQYF. CDR3 nucleotides: TGTGCCACCTCAGGGTCCGCCAAAAACATTCAGTACTTC.

This clone appeared a few times. The rearrangement uses TRBV9 and TRBJ1-2; D is possibly TRBD1 (5 bases). The CDR3 sequence is 14 residues long. Germline V gene lookup returns CDR1 SGDLS and CDR2 YYNGEE. V shed 0 bases and J shed 7 bases, with 13 bases lying between them. DNA for the CDR3: TGTGCCAGCAGCGTAGGCCAGGGCCCCCGTGGCTACACCTTC. This encodes CASSVGQGPRGYTF.

This chain connects TRBV5-5 to TRBJ2-7; a possible D gene is TRBD1 (5 bases). Germline-derived CDR1 and CDR2 are SGHKS and YYEKEE (reference sequence). This CDR3 has 15 amino acids. Trimming removed 0 bases at V and 3 bases at J, with 13 bases between. The DNA for the CDR3 is TGTGCCAGCAGCTTGGCCCCCATGGACAACTACGAGCAGTACTTC. This translates into CASSLAPMDNYEQYF. Full variable domain (remainder filled in from reference TRBV5-5 and TRBJ2-7): DAGVTQSPTHLIKTRGQQVTLRCSPISGHKSVSWYQQVLGQGPQFIFQYYEKEERGRGNFPDRFSARQFPNYSSELNVNALLLGDSALYLCASSLAPMDNYEQYFGPGTRLTVT.

This chain joins TRBV3-1 (or the pseudogene TRBV3-2) and TRBJ1-1; D not certain. V was clipped by 1 base and J by 11 bases, with 14 bases between them. The CDR3 length is 13 residues. The germline V gene has CDR1 LGHDT and CDR2 YNNKEL (reference sequence). This chain's CDR3 is CASSQVIGSRAFF. For the CDR3, the DNA is TGTGCCAGCAGCCAAGTGATCGGTAGTCGGGCTTTCTTT.

The V call is TRBV19, the J call TRBJ2-6; D possibly corresponds to TRBD1 (6 bases). There are 16 residues in the CDR3. Per germline, CDR1 LNHDA and CDR2 SQIVND (reference sequence). Trimming stripped 4 bases from V and 0 bases from J, with 10 bases between. This chain's CDR3 is CASSTPGASGANVLTF. As DNA, the CDR3 is TGTGCCAGTAGTACCCCAGGGGCCTCTGGGGCCAACGTCCTGACTTTC.

This chain links TRBV3-1 (or the pseudogene TRBV3-2) with TRBJ2-5; 7 bases fit TRBD1. CDR1 is LGHDT, CDR2 YNNKEL, per germline (reference sequence). Unmatched junction bases numbered 10, after V lost 1 base and J lost 5 bases. The CDR3 totals 16 residues. CDR3 bases: TGTGCCAGCAGCCAAGTAGACAGGGCTTCCTTTGAGACCCAGTACTTC. Amino acids: CASSQVDRASFETQYF.

The genes are TRBV6-2 or TRBV6-3 and TRBJ1-5; D remains unclear. The CDR3 is 15 amino acids. Trimming shortened V by 5 bases and J by 7 bases, and 18 bases separated the two germline ends. Germline V gene data show CDR1 as MNHEY and CDR2 as SVGEGT. CDR3 sequence (DNA): TGTGCCAGCAGTCTCCCCCCGGCGCACGGGCAGCCCCAGCATTTT. It codes for CASSLPPAHGQPQHF.

The chain carries TRBV6-6 and TRBJ1-1; D unclear. The CDR3 covers 12 residues. The germline V gene encodes CDR1 MNHNY and CDR2 SVGAGI (reference sequence). The V and J ends lost 2 bases and 5 bases respectively, with 6 bases between them. The CDR3 is CASSYGRTEAFF. CDR3 coding DNA: TGTGCCAGCAGTTACGGGAGAACTGAAGCTTTCTTT.

This clone was found once. One end of the junction does not line up with germline, which may come from a read error. The chain carries TRBV5-1 and TRBJ2-7; 9 bases map to TRBD1. Germline loops: CDR1 SGHRS, CDR2 YFSETQ. This CDR3 is 13 amino acids long. Here the CDR3 DNA reads TGCGCCAGCAGGGACAGGGGCTCCCACGAGCAGTACTTC. It translates to CASRDRGSHEQYF.

The chain carries TRBV5-1 and TRBJ1-4; 9 nucleotides line up with TRBD1. J was trimmed by 5 bases and V by 4 bases; bases with no gene match: 3. CDR1 SGHRS and CDR2 YFSETQ come from the germline V gene. This CDR3 has 14 residues. In DNA, the CDR3 is TGCGCCAGCAGCCCGGGACAGGGCAATGAAAAACTGTTTTTT. Translating gives CASSPGQGNEKLFF.

CDR3: CASSLVGTGHSYEQYF. The CDR3 region has the DNA TGTGCCAGCAGCTTAGTGGGGACAGGGCACTCCTACGAGCAGTACTTC. The chain recombines TRBV7-6 with TRBJ2-7; 9 nucleotides line up with TRBD1. Germline assignment: CDR1 SGHVS and CDR2 FNYEAQ. The CDR3 contains 16 residues. With 1 base clipped from V and 0 bases from J, the junction kept 4 bases outside the gene matches.

The chain recombines TRBV28 with TRBJ1-1, with a weak D call TRBD1 (5 bases). The CDR3 loop spans 13 amino acids. In germline, CDR1 is MDHEN, CDR2 SYDVKM. V was shortened by 3 bases and J by 7 bases, with 12 bases between the two germline ends. The CDR3 DNA follows: TGTGCCAGCAGTTTCACAGGATACCTTGAAGCTTTCTTT. Protein: CASSFTGYLEAFF.

The J gene is TRBJ2-2, the V gene TRBV6-5, with D possibly matching TRBD1 (6 bases). The V and J ends lost 2 bases and 3 bases respectively, with 7 bases between them. CDR3 length: 14 amino acids. Looked up from germline, CDR1 is MNHEY and CDR2 is SVGAGI. The CDR3 is CASSYNRDTGELFF. DNA for the CDR3: TGTGCCAGCAGTTACAACAGGGACACCGGGGAGCTGTTTTTT.

The genes are TRBV19 and TRBJ2-2, with D perhaps TRBD1 (5 bases). V lost 6 bases and J lost 6, with 14 bases in between. The CDR3 has 14 residues. The germline CDR1 and CDR2 sequences are LNHDA and SQIVND (reference sequence). CDR3 residues: CASRGPKGPGELFF. The CDR3 DNA is TGTGCCAGTAGGGGGCCGAAGGGTCCCGGGGAGCTGTTTTTT.

The chain combines TRBV7-9 with TRBJ2-3; D perhaps matches TRBD2 (6 bases). The V end was cut by 5 bases, the J end by 2 bases, with 11 bases between. The CDR3 consists of 14 residues. From germline, CDR1 is SEHNR and CDR2 FQNEAQ (reference sequence). The CDR3 loop is CASSPRGSTDTQYF. CDR3 DNA: TGTGCCAGCAGCCCTCGGGGGTCCACAGATACGCAGTATTTT.

V is TRBV7-8 and J is TRBJ2-3; 7 bases are a match to TRBD1. This CDR3 has 16 residues. The germline V gene has CDR1 SGHVS and CDR2 FQNEAQ. V lost 4 bases and J lost 0; bases outside the gene matches: 7. CDR3: CASSSRQGGSTDTQYF. CDR3 nucleotide sequence: TGTGCCAGCAGCTCCCGACAGGGTGGAAGCACAGATACGCAGTATTTT.

The J gene is TRBJ1-1, the V gene TRBV5-1; no definite D call. The germline V gene has CDR1 SGHRS and CDR2 YFSETQ. Trimming removed 3 bases at V and 0 bases at J, with 9 bases between. This CDR3 region has 14 residues. The CDR3 nucleotides read TGCGCCAGCAGCTCCGGTCTCATGAACACTGAAGCTTTCTTT. Its protein product is CASSSGLMNTEAFF. The whole variable domain, remainder taken from reference TRBV5-1 and TRBJ1-1, is KAGVTQTPRYLIKTRGQQVTLSCSPISGHRSVSWYQQTPGQGLQFLFEYFSETQRNKGNFPGRFSGRQFSNSRSEMNVSTLELGDSALYLCASSSGLMNTEAFFGQGTRLTVV.